This T cell receptor beta chain is drawn from a study of T-cell memory formation after mild COVID-19. About the study: For the most part, TCR clusters were specific to one donor.

This CDR3 spans 17 amino acids. Germline V gene data show CDR1 as MNHEY and CDR2 as SVGAGI. With V trimmed by 2 bases and J by 4 bases, 12 bases remained unmatched. The authors produced TCR alpha and TCR beta cDNA libraries with sample barcodes and UMIs by 5'RACE using constant-segment primers. TCRdb reprocessed the 5' RACE reads via MiXCR and lists one record per CDR3 protein. Of more than 150,000 distinct CDR3 sequences in the sample, about a fifth were seen once. Study-level findings and limits: While clones contracting from day 15 to 85 were balanced between CD4 and CD8, later expanders leaned CD4+. There were some responding clones in pre-infection memory, which suggested that cross-reactive memory had joined.

Comments on this clonotype: No antigen is known for it.

The TCR originated in an adult woman who had mild COVID-19 (a few samples of this study predate the infection). Cell type and time point are not known. Sequenced input: PBMCs or a T cell subset sorted from them (not recorded which). The rearrangement uses TRBV6-5 and TRBJ1-1, with 8 bases matching TRBD1. CDR3 residues: CASSYTVGQGEVTEAFF. CDR3 nucleotide sequence: TGTGCCAGCAGTTACACCGTAGGACAGGGAGAGGTCACTGAAGCTTTCTTT.